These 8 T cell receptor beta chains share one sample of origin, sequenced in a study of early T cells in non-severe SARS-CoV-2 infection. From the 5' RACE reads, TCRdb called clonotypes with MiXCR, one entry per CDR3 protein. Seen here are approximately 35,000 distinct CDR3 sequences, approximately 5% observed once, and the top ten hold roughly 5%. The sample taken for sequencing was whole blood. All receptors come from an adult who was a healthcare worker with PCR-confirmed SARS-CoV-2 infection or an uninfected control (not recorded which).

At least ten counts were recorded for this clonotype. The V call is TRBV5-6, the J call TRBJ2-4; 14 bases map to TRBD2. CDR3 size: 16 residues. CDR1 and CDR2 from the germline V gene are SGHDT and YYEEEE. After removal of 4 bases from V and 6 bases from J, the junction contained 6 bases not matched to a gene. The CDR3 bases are TGTGCCAGCAGCCCACTCGGGACTAGCGGGAGAAACATTCAGTACTTC. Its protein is CASSPLGTSGRNIQYF.

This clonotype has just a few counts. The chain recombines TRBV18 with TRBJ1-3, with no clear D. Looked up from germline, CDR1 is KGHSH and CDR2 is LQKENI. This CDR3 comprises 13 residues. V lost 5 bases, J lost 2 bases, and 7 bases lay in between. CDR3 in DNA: TGTGCCAGCTCAGAGGTTGCTGGAAACACCATATATTTT. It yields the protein CASSEVAGNTIYF.

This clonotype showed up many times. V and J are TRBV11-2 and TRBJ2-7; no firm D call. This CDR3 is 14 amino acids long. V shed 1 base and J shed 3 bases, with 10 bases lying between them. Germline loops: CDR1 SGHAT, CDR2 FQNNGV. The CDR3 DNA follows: TGTGCCAGCAGCTTAGGGGCAGGTCTCTACGAGCAGTACTTC. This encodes CASSLGAGLYEQYF.

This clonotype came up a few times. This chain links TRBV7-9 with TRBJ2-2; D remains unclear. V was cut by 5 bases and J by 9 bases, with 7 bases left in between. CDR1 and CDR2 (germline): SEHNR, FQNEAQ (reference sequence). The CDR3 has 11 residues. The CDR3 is CASSPYRELFF. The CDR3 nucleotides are TGTGCCAGCAGCCCCTATCGGGAGCTGTTTTTT.

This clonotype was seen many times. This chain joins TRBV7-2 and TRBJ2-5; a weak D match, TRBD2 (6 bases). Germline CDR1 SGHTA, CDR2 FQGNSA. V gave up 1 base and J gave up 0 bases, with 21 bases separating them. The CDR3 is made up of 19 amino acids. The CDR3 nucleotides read TGTGCCAGCAGCTTAGGACGCGTCCTGAGCGGGTGGGACCAAGAGACCCAGTACTTC. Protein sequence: CASSLGRVLSGWDQETQYF.

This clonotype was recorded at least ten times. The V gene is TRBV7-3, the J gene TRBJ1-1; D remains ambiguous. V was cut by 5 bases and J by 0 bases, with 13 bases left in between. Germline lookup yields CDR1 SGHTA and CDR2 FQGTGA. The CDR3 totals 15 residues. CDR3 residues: CASSPMLEMNTEAFF. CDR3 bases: TGTGCCAGCAGCCCAATGTTGGAGATGAACACTGAAGCTTTCTTT.

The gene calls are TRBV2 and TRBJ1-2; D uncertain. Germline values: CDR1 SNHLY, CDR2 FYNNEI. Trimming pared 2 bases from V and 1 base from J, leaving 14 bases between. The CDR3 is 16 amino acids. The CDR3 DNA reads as TGTGCCAGCAGTGAATCTATCCGGGGAGGTAACTATGGCTACACCTTC. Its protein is CASSESIRGGNYGYTF.

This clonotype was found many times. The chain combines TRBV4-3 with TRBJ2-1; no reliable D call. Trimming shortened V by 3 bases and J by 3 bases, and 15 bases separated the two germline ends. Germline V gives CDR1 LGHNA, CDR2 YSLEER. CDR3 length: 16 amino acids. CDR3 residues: CASSQRPHSDYNEQFF. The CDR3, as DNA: TGCGCCAGCAGCCAGAGACCACACTCGGACTACAATGAGCAGTTCTTC.